The entry below gives a single T cell receptor (beta chain) sequence along with its context. As yet, its antigen is unknown. This sample is part of a study of cytomegalovirus exposure and HLA in healthy donors. Study-level results: The study carried out a later analysis of TCR beta sequences. It associated 16,951 of them with specific HLA alleles at a false discovery rate of 0.05. There were around 160 TCR beta chains listed as cytomegalovirus-associated.

The CDR3 runs 14 residues. Germline-derived CDR1 and CDR2 are LGHNA and YSLEER. V lost 2 bases and J lost 2, with 9 bases in between. The PCR was carried out with 60 Vbeta primers and 13 Jbeta primers. Clones were read by immunoSEQ multiplex PCR, and TCRdb kept only the in-frame ones, dropping some. The sample yields 150,000 to 200,000 clones, more than 65% seen once. The sample comprised PBMCs. V gene TRBV4-3 combines with J gene TRBJ2-5; possibly TRBD1 for D (6 bases). The clonotype was recovered from a woman aged 25 to 39 in good health and CMV-seropositive. CDR3 sequence (DNA): TGCGCCAGCAGCCAACAAGACAGGCAAGAGACCCAGTACTTC. Translation: CASSQQDRQETQYF.